Listed below are T cell receptor beta chains from one sample, sequenced in a study of blood T cell repertoires in COVID-19. The repertoire was sequenced with immunoSEQ multiplex PCR; TCRdb's copy has only in-frame clones and lacks some. The data hold approximately 280,000 clones, with roughly 90% observed a single time. Specimen: peripheral blood. The source is a man aged 18 to 29 with active or convalescent COVID-19. CDR3s include the opening cysteine and the closing phenylalanine or tryptophan. Fields, in order: J gene, clone size, D gene, V gene, CDR3 DNA, CDR3 protein. A D gene is named only where the DNA matches it firmly. Where a row states a size, it is once, few, many or the class of an expanded clone; other rows omit it.

j_call: TRBJ2-1
clone_size: NA
d_call: NA
v_call: TRBV9
cdr3_nt: TGTGCCAGCAGCGTAGCAGGGAATGAGCAGTTCTTC
cdr3_aa: CASSVAGNEQFF

j_call: TRBJ2-5
clone_size: NA
d_call: TRBD2
v_call: TRBV7-3
cdr3_nt: TGTGCCAGCAGCTTTAGCGGGCAAGAGACCCAGTACTTC
cdr3_aa: CASSFSGQETQYF

j_call: TRBJ2-1
clone_size: NA
d_call: TRBD2
v_call: TRBV7-6
cdr3_nt: TGTGCCAGCAGCCCCGCCCTCGGGGGGGGAAATAACAATGAGCAGTTCTTC
cdr3_aa: CASSPALGGGNNNEQFF

j_call: TRBJ1-4
clone_size: once
d_call: TRBD1
v_call: TRBV2
cdr3_nt: TGTGCCAGCAGTGTCCTCGGGACAGGGGGATTTCGTACAACTAATGAAAAACTGTTTTTT
cdr3_aa: CASSVLGTGGFRTTNEKLFF

j_call: TRBJ1-4
clone_size: NA
d_call: NA
v_call: TRBV5-6
cdr3_nt: TGTGCCAGCAGCTTGGTACAGCCGAATGAAAAACTGTTTTTT
cdr3_aa: CASSLVQPNEKLFF

j_call: TRBJ1-4
clone_size: NA
d_call: TRBD1
v_call: TRBV5-1
cdr3_nt: TGCGCCAGCAGCTTAGGAGGGGGCGCTAATGAAAAACTGTTTTTT
cdr3_aa: CASSLGGGANEKLFF

j_call: TRBJ1-1
clone_size: NA
d_call: TRBD1
v_call: TRBV6-6
cdr3_nt: TGTGCCAGCACCCCAGGGGGCGGGGGCACTGAAGCTTTCTTT
cdr3_aa: CASTPGGGGTEAFF

j_call: TRBJ2-1
clone_size: NA
d_call: TRBD1
v_call: TRBV7-8
cdr3_nt: TGTGCCAGCAGCTTAGTTCGTGGGACAGGCTACAATGAGCAGTTCTTC
cdr3_aa: CASSLVRGTGYNEQFF

j_call: TRBJ1-3
clone_size: NA
d_call: TRBD1
v_call: TRBV7-2
cdr3_nt: TGTGCCAGCAGCTTAACAGGGGCTACTGGAAACACCATATATTTT
cdr3_aa: CASSLTGATGNTIYF

j_call: TRBJ2-3
clone_size: NA
d_call: TRBD2
v_call: TRBV29-1
cdr3_nt: TGCAGCGTTGGTGGACTAGCGGAACCAGATACGCAGTATTTT
cdr3_aa: CSVGGLAEPDTQYF

j_call: TRBJ2-7
clone_size: NA
d_call: NA
v_call: TRBV4-1
cdr3_nt: TGCGCCAGCAGCCCAGCCCCTGGACAGATCTACGAGCAGTACTTC
cdr3_aa: CASSPAPGQIYEQYF

j_call: TRBJ2-5
clone_size: NA
d_call: NA
v_call: TRBV2
cdr3_nt: TGTGCCAGCACCTCACTAGACCAAGAGACCCAGTACTTC
cdr3_aa: CASTSLDQETQYF

j_call: TRBJ1-3
clone_size: NA
d_call: NA
v_call: TRBV9
cdr3_nt: TGTGCCAGCAGCCAGGGAACCGGAAACACCATATATTTT
cdr3_aa: CASSQGTGNTIYF

j_call: TRBJ2-3
clone_size: NA
d_call: TRBD2
v_call: TRBV12-3/TRBV12-4
cdr3_nt: TGTGCCAGCAGTCCCCAGCGGGAGCAGTATTTT
cdr3_aa: CASSPQREQYF

j_call: TRBJ1-2
clone_size: NA
d_call: NA
v_call: TRBV6-2/TRBV6-3
cdr3_nt: TGTGCCAGCAGTTTATCAACGACAGCTAACTATGGCTACACCTTC
cdr3_aa: CASSLSTTANYGYTF

j_call: TRBJ1-1
clone_size: many
d_call: NA
v_call: TRBV7-9
cdr3_nt: TGTGCCAGCAGCTTAGATATGAACACTGAAGCTTTCTTT
cdr3_aa: CASSLDMNTEAFF